These 7 T cell receptor beta chains originate from one sample sequenced in a study of blood T cell repertoires in COVID-19. Only in-frame clones appear in the TCRdb table, and some are missing; sequencing was by immunoSEQ multiplex PCR. The repertoire includes around 260,000 clones, about 85% of them detected once, and 13% sits in the top ten. The sample was peripheral blood. The receptors stem from a human donor in a cohort sampled during active COVID-19.

In its sample, this clone was seen once. The chain couples TRBV5-8 to TRBJ2-7; 9 bases align to TRBD2. Germline V gene lookup returns CDR1 SGHTS and CDR2 YDEGEE. This CDR3 has 16 residues. Trimming at V came to 1 base and at J to 7 bases, leaving 12 bases not matched to a gene. The CDR3 sequence is CASSLFTGGRVTEQYF. The CDR3 bases are TGTGCCAGCAGCTTGTTCACGGGCGGGAGGGTAACTGAGCAGTACTTC.

The J gene is TRBJ2-3, the V gene TRBV20-1, with a tentative D call TRBD2 (5 bases). V was cut by 3 bases and J by 3 bases, with 10 bases left in between. The CDR3 totals 13 residues. Germline lookup yields CDR1 DFQATT and CDR2 SNEGSKA (reference sequence). The CDR3 nucleotides are TGCAGTGCTAGTTTACTAGTGACAGATACGCAGTATTTT. This codes for CSASLLVTDTQYF.

The gene calls are TRBV6-5 and TRBJ2-1, with D perhaps matching TRBD2 (5 bases). Trimming pared 4 bases from V and 9 bases from J, leaving 16 bases between. The CDR3 is made up of 14 amino acids. Germline CDR1 and CDR2: MNHEY and SVGAGI. DNA of the CDR3: TGTGCCAGCAGTTTAGGACGGGATAAACCTGAGCAGTTCTTC. Protein: CASSLGRDKPEQFF.

Points on this clone: At one of its ends the junction is not consistent with the germline gene, which may arise from a read error. The chain employs TRBV19 and TRBJ1-5, with a possible D match to TRBD1 (5 bases). The CDR3 extends over 16 amino acids. Germline assignment: CDR1 LNHDA and CDR2 SQIVND (reference sequence). CDR3 coding DNA: TGTGCCAGCAGTAGTCGGATGACAGTGCCAAAGCAGCCCCAGCATTTT. Translated: CASSSRMTVPKQPQHF.

A note on this clone: The same CDR3 arises from other DNA sequences in this sample as well. The chain employs TRBV6-2 or TRBV6-3 and TRBJ2-5; D may be TRBD2 (6 bases). V shed 4 bases and J shed 1 base, with 10 bases lying between them. Germline assignment: CDR1 MNHEY and CDR2 SVGEGT. The CDR3 covers 14 residues. The CDR3 protein is CASSWGGPQETQYF. Written as DNA, the CDR3 is TGTGCCAGCAGTTGGGGAGGACCCCAAGAGACCCAGTACTTC.

This clone was detected once. V is TRBV5-1 and J is TRBJ2-1; possibly TRBD2 for D (6 bases). The V end lost 4 bases, the J end lost 4 bases, and 15 bases lay between the germline ends. The CDR3 is made up of 15 amino acids. In germline, CDR1 is SGHRS, CDR2 YFSETQ. The DNA for the CDR3 is TGCGCCAGCAGCGGCCCTTTAGCGGTTTACAATGAGCAGTTCTTC. This gives the protein CASSGPLAVYNEQFF.

This clone was counted once. This rearrangement joins TRBV28 to TRBJ1-4, with D perhaps TRBD1 (5 bases). There are 15 residues in the CDR3. Trimming took off 3 bases at V and 3 bases at J, with 11 bases between the two ends. CDR1 and CDR2 from the germline V gene are MDHEN and SYDVKM. CDR3: CASSFLKGANEKLFF. CDR3 DNA sequence: TGTGCCAGCAGTTTTTTGAAAGGGGCTAATGAAAAACTGTTTTTT.